This T cell receptor (beta chain) was obtained from a study of cytomegalovirus exposure and HLA in healthy donors (dated 2017 in TCRdb). With regard to the full study: In an earlier analysis of under 600 of the donors, 276 Gb of sequence data and 95 million to 130 million unique TCR beta sequences from 180 million or so T cells were reported. An early release covering 550 to 700 HLA-typed donors comprised approximately 300 gigabases of sequencing data and about 90 million unique TCR sequences. Of the 350 to 400 genotyped donors, about 80% fell in the genetic ancestry cluster associated with self-reported Caucasian donors. The aim of the study was to test whether cataloging public T cell receptors could identify signatures of past pathogen exposure. The study used immunosequencing to profile the T cell repertoires of approximately 690 subjects and linked those repertoires to cytomegalovirus serostatus. In addition to the first cohort of 500 to 850 subjects, a separate validation cohort of 130 or so different subjects was used. To predict cytomegalovirus infection status, the study combined high-throughput TCR immunosequencing, statistical association of individual TCRs with disease status, and machine learning. A later analysis re-examined previously published TCR beta repertoires from 500 to 700 donors and added high-resolution HLA genotyping to investigate patterns of TCR occurrence. In the later analysis, no new phenotypic data were used to find candidate immune exposures; instead, reliance was placed on TCR beta sequences and their occurrence across donors. In an earlier analysis of roughly 540 of the donors, high-throughput TCR beta sequencing was used to judge whether each TCR beta V gene segment behaved as functional or pseudogenic. Donor age, sex, ethnicity and CMV serostatus were collected together with the repertoire data. Genome-wide SNP genotypes for about three fifths of the roughly 700 donors were used in a later genetic analysis, which treated that subset as a discovery cohort. All discovery cohort repertoires had been generated on a single sequencing platform. Both class I and class II loci were covered by HLA typing, at four-digit resolution. The number of donors typed differed by locus, with roughly 620-630 for A, B, C, DRB1 and DQB1, around 560 for DQA1, 606 for DPA1, and about 450 for DPB1. Several DR-DQ haplotypes were handled as single units for association and clustering, since linkage in the cohort was strong. Across some 400 genotyped donors of the cohort, an average of about 250,000 unique TCR beta nucleotide sequences per donor were sequenced, and roughly 17% of those sequences were non-productive. Results and caveats for the whole study, not just this receptor: A few of the identified cytomegalovirus-associated TCR beta chains were confirmed in vitro to be specific for cytomegalovirus antigens. In both the original and validation cohorts, the classifier was reported to diagnose cytomegalovirus status with high specificity and sensitivity. A later genetic analysis associated a missense DCLRE1C variant with V-gene and J-gene trimming of TCR beta chains, and an independent cohort replicated the association. Immune exposure information for the cohort was limited to CMV serostatus. When HLA alleles, especially DR and DQ, strongly co-occurred, attributing TCR associations to individual alleles was difficult. Presence/absence analyses assumed roughly uniform sequencing depth across donors, an assumption that may not hold. Because counts were too low, around 18 rarely observed V segments, including chromosome 9 orphons, were left out of the earlier analysis of 587 of the donors. Because some donors lacked HLA typing at each locus, the association tests relied only on the typed subset. At a false discovery rate of 0.05, a later analysis linked approximately 18,000 TCR beta sequences to specific HLA alleles. Some IMGT-functional V segments, including TRBV6-2 and TRBV6-3, could not be told apart with the 87-base-pair reads, so those segments were excluded. The study gave a list of some 150 TCR beta chains associated with cytomegalovirus. In a later analysis, TCR association rates were found to vary across HLA loci, with the most associated TCRs seen for DRB1 alleles and the fewest for HLA-C alleles. In a later genetic analysis, fewer N-insertions in productive TCRs were reported among donors in an Asian-associated ancestry cluster than the roughly 670-donor mean. A further reported finding was that TCR beta sequences accurately predicted the HLA-A and HLA-B alleles for most subjects in the first cohort. While some public TCRs were present in many individuals, most TCR sequences turned up only very rarely across donors. It was suggested by the authors that the approach could potentially be generalized to other disease states and immunological phenotypes. A group of highly shared sequence variants was considered likely to be a technical artifact of the sequencing pipeline. In a later analysis, most CMV-associated TCR beta chains were found to appear HLA-restricted, with HLA associations seemingly driven largely by CMV exposure. In a later analysis, several top co-occurrence clusters were reported to appear linked to parvovirus B19, influenza, CMV and Epstein-Barr virus. A later analysis found that HLA-associated TCR beta chains were more clonally expanded and had lower generation probabilities than equally common non-associated chains. Correlated functional status among segregating V segments might reflect linkage disequilibrium, but an unknown experimental factor could not be ruled out. In this cohort, only TCR beta chains were sequenced, and detectable features were limited by the absence of alpha or paired-chain data. In an earlier analysis of about 600 of the donors, most TCR beta V segments appeared in productive rearrangements about 87% or about 30% of the time, broadly matching IMGT annotations.

The cohort consisted of approximately 670 healthy bone marrow donors. All cohort members were sampled while nominally healthy, although unrecorded immune exposures were likely present. The donor was CMV seropositive and belonged to the group of 250 to 300 seropositive cohort members. A peripheral blood sample was provided by each donor, and peripheral blood mononuclear cells were used for TCR beta sequencing. Genomic DNA was extracted from the blood cell samples with the Qiagen DNeasy Blood Extraction Kit. As for this clone: The target of this receptor is not known. Per-base qualities were not stored, and no clone one base away is much larger.

Library preparation employed the immunoSEQ multiplex PCR assay. The multiplex PCR relied on a mix of 60 forward primers for TCR Vbeta segments and 13 reverse primers for TCR Jbeta segments. The CDR3 region of rearranged TCR beta genes was amplified from genomic DNA by a multiplex PCR assay. On the Illumina HiSeq System, the amplified TCR beta libraries were sequenced as 87-base-pair reads. For the original study's pipeline: A later analysis tallied 70 million to 100 million unique TCR beta chains across the 600 to 700 repertoires, and about 10 million of those chains were shared by two or more donors. Raw reads were error-corrected and collapsed into unique sequences by a nearest-neighbor algorithm in which closely related sequences were merged to remove PCR and sequencing errors. To assign V, D and J gene segments, CDR3 sequences were aligned to IMGT reference sequences. For a sequence to be retained, at least a six-nucleotide match to both a V gene segment and a J gene segment was required. A rearrangement counted as productive if the CDR3 had no stop codons and remained in frame with V and J, and every other rearrangement counted as non-productive. CDR3 was defined according to IMGT convention as the region running from the second conserved V-encoded cysteine to the conserved J-encoded phenylalanine. In an earlier analysis of 550 to 650 of the donors, sequences lacking an unambiguous match to a single V gene segment were excluded. An earlier analysis of under 750 of the donors called V segments functional above 56.7% productive rearrangements and segregating when the between-donor standard deviation exceeded 5%. A statistical classification framework was built to diagnose cytomegalovirus status from the catalog of TCR beta chain sequences. In a later analysis, V and J genes were assigned by comparing TCR nucleotide sequences against IMGT/GENE-DB human TR gene sequences. Using the TCRdist pipeline, a later analysis assigned CDR3 sequences along with most-parsimonious VDJ recombination scenarios. In a later analysis, every TCR beta chain was defined by the combination of its CDR3 amino acid sequence and its V-gene family, and reads without a unique V-gene family were dropped. To address suspected cross-contamination and a sequencing artifact, a later analysis removed roughly 640 highly shared, low-generation-probability nucleotide sequences. A later analysis calculated a clonal expansion index for each public chain from normalized within-repertoire ranks of inferred template counts. Generation probabilities in a later analysis came from a VDJ recombination model fitted to out-of-frame rearrangements, and those results were checked against IGoR. In a later analysis, TCR-TCR, TCR-HLA and TCR-CMV co-occurrence was scored with hypergeometric tests, and a repertoire-size bias correction was applied to TCR pairs. False discovery rates were estimated in a later analysis by permuting HLA or CMV assignments 20 times. In a later analysis, co-occurring TCRs were grouped using DBSCAN, with TCRdist sequence similarity added in when clustering inside HLA-allele-positive subsets. For co-occurrence clustering, repertoires with fewer than 30,000 or more than 120,000 public chains were excluded, along with roughly 5 repertoires with anomalous nucleotide sharing. TCRdb mirrors the immuneACCESS table, restricted to in-frame sequences. Some clones are absent from its copies; in checked studies, under half trace to an unresolved V gene, and the reason for the others is unknown. V and J calls and clone size are copied from that table; D and trimming were computed from the DNA. The sample data list about 170,000 clones, and around 77% of these were observed just once. The ten largest account for about 1.9% of the sample.

V ends up 0 bases short and J 5 bases short, with an unmatched junction base count of 4. The CDR3 goes from the cysteine to the phenylalanine over 15 residues. Of all the DNA, just the CDR3 is kept, 45 bases in frame from base 1. Reading the germline V gene (reference sequence) gives CDR1 LNHNV and CDR2 YYDKDF. The rearrangement combines TRBV15 with TRBJ1-3; 7 nucleotides in the junction match TRBD1. The receptor was isolated from a woman aged 25 to 39 in good health and CMV-seropositive. Sequenced sample: PBMCs. The nucleotide sequence is TGTGCCACCAGCAGAGAAGGACAGGCTAGAAACACCATATATTTT. It translates to CATSREGQARNTIYF.